The 32 T cell receptor beta chains given below trace back to one sample, sequenced in a study of T cells in Graves' hyperthyroidism and ophthalmopathy (dated by TCRdb to the late 2010s). Library generation was performed with multiplex PCR. The sequencer was an Illumina HiSeq 2000. The TCR beta CDR3 regions were amplified from the RNA transcripts. A first-round RT-PCR of the TCR CDR3 used the HTBI primer set with the Qiagen OneStep RT-PCR kit. TCRdb itself trimmed the public reads at Q25 with fastp, ran MiXCR and retained productive beta chains. Rows matching on CDR3 protein sequence are summarized as one entry with the most common DNA and genes. This sample has a few hundred thousand distinct CDR3 sequences in its table, and around a sixth of those were observed once. Around 7% of the sample comes from the top ten. The sequencing input was blood. The receptors derive from a woman in her late teens or twenties with Graves' hyperthyroidism.

This clonotype was picked up many times. The CDR3 DNA follows: TGTGCCAGCAGCTTGGACGGTTATAGCACAGATACGCAGTATTTT. This gives the protein CASSLDGYSTDTQYF. The genes are TRBV7-2 and TRBJ2-3; D is unresolved. The CDR3 spans 15 residues. V was clipped by 3 bases and J by 0 bases, with 10 bases between them. Per the germline V gene, CDR1 is SGHTA and CDR2 is FQGNSA.

Ten or more counts support this clonotype. The genes are TRBV10-3 and TRBJ2-3; the D call may be TRBD1 or TRBD2 (5 bases each). V gave up 2 bases and J gave up 0 bases, with 6 bases separating them. Germline assignment: CDR1 ENHRY and CDR2 SYGVKD. The CDR3 covers 14 residues. The DNA of the CDR3 is TGTGCCATCAGTGAGAGGGACAGCACAGATACGCAGTATTTT. Translating it yields CAISERDSTDTQYF.

This clonotype occurred many times. V gene TRBV18 combines with J gene TRBJ1-2, with 8 nucleotides matching TRBD1. V dropped 0 bases and J dropped 4; count of bases not matched to a gene: 10. The CDR3 runs 17 residues. The germline gives CDR1 KGHSH, CDR2 LQKENI. In DNA form, the CDR3 reads TGTGCCAGCTCACCACCCCCGAACCCGGGACAGGCCTATGGCTACACCTTC. Translated: CASSPPPNPGQAYGYTF.

In this sample, this clonotype turned up many times. The chain is built from TRBV6-1 and TRBJ2-3; possibly TRBD1 for D (5 bases). V lost 8 bases and J lost 1, with 13 bases in between. Germline V gene sequence: CDR1 MNHNS, CDR2 SASEGT. This CDR3 is 14 amino acids long. The CDR3 DNA reads as TGTGCCAGCCGGTCTGGGGCTGGCACAGATACGCAGTATTTT. Its translation is CASRSGAGTDTQYF.

This clonotype was seen ten or more times. The chain employs TRBV6-1 and TRBJ2-3, with 13 bases matching TRBD2. The V segment lost 6 bases and the J segment 6 bases; nucleotides outside the gene matches: 15. Germline V gene data show CDR1 as MNHNS and CDR2 as SASEGT. The CDR3 is 18 amino acids. The CDR3 DNA reads as TGTGCCAGCAGGCGGACTAGCGGGGGCCCCGCGTTATCCGATACGCAGTATTTT. It is translated as CASRRTSGGPALSDTQYF.

There are many counts of this clonotype. This chain uses TRBV28 with TRBJ2-1; TRBD1 aligns across 8 bases. Germline-derived CDR1 and CDR2 are MDHEN and SYDVKM. V trimming: 6 bases; J trimming: 4 bases; junction bases outside the gene matches: 8. This CDR3 is built from 15 residues. CDR3 amino acids: CASSLTGGIYNEQFF. The CDR3 DNA reads TGTGCCAGCAGCCTAACAGGGGGAATTTACAATGAGCAGTTCTTC.

The chain links TRBV11-3 to TRBJ2-5; TRBD2 agrees at 8 bases. The CDR3 consists of 16 residues. V shed 1 base, J shed 2 bases, and the junction held 6 bases outside the gene matches. The germline V gene has CDR1 SGHNT and CDR2 YENEEA. The CDR3 nucleotides are TGTGCCAGCAGCTTAGGGGCTAGCGGGTCTCAAGAGACCCAGTACTTC. It translates to CASSLGASGSQETQYF.

This clonotype has at least ten counts. This chain connects TRBV11-3 to TRBJ1-1; no definite D call. CDR1 and CDR2 (germline): SGHNT, YENEEA. V shed 6 bases and J shed 6 bases, with 8 bases lying between them. The CDR3 length is 11 residues. CDR3 sequence: CASSREAEAFF. CDR3 nucleotide sequence: TGTGCCAGCAGTCGAGAGGCTGAAGCTTTCTTT.

This clonotype was seen a few times. The V call is TRBV6-1, the J call TRBJ2-5; TRBD1 is a possible D gene (5 bases). Trimming stripped 5 bases from V and 2 bases from J, with 12 bases between. The CDR3 runs 14 residues. Per the germline V gene, CDR1 is MNHNS and CDR2 is SASEGT. The DNA for the CDR3 is TGTGCCAGCAGTCGACAGTACGTACAAGAGACCCAGTACTTC. Residues: CASSRQYVQETQYF.

This clonotype was seen ten or more times. J is TRBJ2-1 and V is TRBV6-6, with TRBD2 identical over 7 bases. The CDR3 spans 16 residues. J lost 4 bases, V lost 2 bases, and 8 bases had no gene match. Germline CDR1 is MNHNY and CDR2 is SVGAGI (reference sequence). The CDR3 DNA follows: TGTGCCAGCAGTTACGGGGCTAGCGGACCTTACAATGAGCAGTTCTTC. Amino acids: CASSYGASGPYNEQFF.

The chain carries TRBV19 and TRBJ1-2; D is unresolved. This CDR3 comprises 17 residues. Trimming stripped 0 bases from V and 3 bases from J, with 17 bases between. Germline CDR1 is LNHDA and CDR2 is SQIVND (reference sequence). Here the CDR3 reads CASSIDLEGSLHYGYTF. CDR3 DNA sequence: TGTGCCAGTAGTATAGATCTAGAAGGGTCACTTCACTATGGCTACACCTTC.

This clonotype showed up many times. V usage is TRBV13 and J usage is TRBJ1-6, with 7 bases fitting TRBD1. The CDR3 has 15 residues. CDR1 is PRHDT and CDR2 is FYEKMQ in the germline V gene (reference sequence). J gave up 6 bases and V 0 bases, and 2 bases lay outside the gene matches. The CDR3 nucleotides are TGTGCCAGCAGCTTAGGAGGGACAGCTAATTCACCCCTCCACTTT. This encodes CASSLGGTANSPLHF.

This clonotype has a handful of counts. The chain is built from TRBV3-1 and TRBJ1-2, with D perhaps matching TRBD1 (5 bases). Germline loops: CDR1 LGHDT, CDR2 YNNKEL (reference sequence). V lost 0 bases, J lost 0 bases, and 14 bases lay in between. This CDR3 has 17 amino acids. As DNA, the CDR3 is TGTGCCAGCAGCCAAGATGACGGGGCCCGAGCTAACTATGGCTACACCTTC. It yields the protein CASSQDDGARANYGYTF. Full variable domain (missing parts from reference TRBV3-1 and TRBJ1-2): DTAVSQTPKYLVTQMGNDKSIKCEQNLGHDTMYWYKQDSKKFLKIMFSYNNKELIINETVPNRFSPKSPDKAHLNLHINSLELGDSAVYFCASSQDDGARANYGYTFGSGTRLTVV.

A note on this clonotype: The junction and the germline gene differ at one end; a read error may be behind it. V gene TRBV28 combines with J gene TRBJ2-1, with TRBD1 matching over 7 bases. CDR1 is MDHEN and CDR2 is SYDVKM in the germline V gene. The CDR3 extends over 13 amino acids. This CDR3 is CASSQVQGDEQFF. As DNA, the CDR3 is TGCGCCAGCAGCCAAGTTCAGGGGGATGAGCAGTTCTTC.

The chain employs TRBV2 and TRBJ2-1, with TRBD2 identical over 13 bases. CDR1 is SNHLY and CDR2 is FYNNEI in the germline V gene. The CDR3 loop spans 16 amino acids. Trimming removed 5 bases from V and 6 bases from J; junction bases left unmatched: 7. The CDR3 is CASSPGLAGKGNEQFF. The CDR3 DNA is TGTGCCAGCAGTCCGGGACTAGCGGGAAAAGGCAATGAGCAGTTCTTC.

The CDR3 nucleotides are TGTGCCAGTACCCGCCGGCTCGGGACTCTGAGGGCCAACGTCCTGACTTTC. This gives the protein CASTRRLGTLRANVLTF. V usage is TRBV19 and J usage is TRBJ2-6; tentative D call: TRBD2 (6 bases). The CDR3 sequence is 17 residues long. In germline, CDR1 is LNHDA, CDR2 SQIVND (reference sequence). V shed 7 bases and J shed 5 bases, with 21 bases lying between them.

This clonotype occurred many times. This chain uses TRBV20-1 with TRBJ2-5, with 13 bases matching TRBD2. V lost 6 bases and J lost 5; bases outside the gene matches: 6. Germline CDR1 and CDR2: DFQATT and SNEGSKA (reference sequence). The CDR3 loop spans 14 amino acids. The CDR3, as DNA: TGCAGTGCCCGGACTAGCGGGGGATATGAGACCCAGTACTTC. Protein product: CSARTSGGYETQYF.

This clonotype was observed many times. CDR3 residues: CASISNWGLEGDTQYF. CDR3 DNA: TGTGCCAGCATCTCCAATTGGGGTCTCGAGGGGGATACGCAGTATTTT. The chain employs TRBV12-3 or TRBV12-4 and TRBJ2-3; the D call may be TRBD1 or TRBD2 (5 bases each). Trimming removed 7 bases at V and 6 bases at J, with 23 bases between. The CDR3 is made up of 16 amino acids.

At least ten counts were recorded for this clonotype. The chain couples TRBV20-1 to TRBJ2-7; D unresolved. The germline gives CDR1 DFQATT, CDR2 SNEGSKA (reference sequence). CDR3 length equals 12 residues. With 3 bases removed from V and 3 bases from J, the gap between germline ends came to 9 bases. The CDR3 nucleotides are TGCAGTGCTAGGGGTTGGGGCTACGAGCAGTACTTC. Residues: CSARGWGYEQYF.

This clonotype was recorded at least ten times. This chain links TRBV9 with TRBJ1-2; D might be TRBD1 (6 bases). V was shortened by 0 bases and J by 6 bases, with 18 bases between the two germline ends. The germline gives CDR1 SGDLS, CDR2 YYNGEE. The CDR3 loop spans 16 amino acids. CDR3 sequence (DNA): TGTGCCAGCAGCGTAGACCCGTCGGCAGGGGAAAATGGCTACACCTTC. Encoded protein: CASSVDPSAGENGYTF.

Worth noting for this clonotype: This could be a read error, since a much larger clone is one nucleotide away. This sequence joins TRBV28 and TRBJ1-6; D is uncertain. The CDR3 has 13 amino acids. CDR1 MDHEN and CDR2 SYDVKM come from the germline V gene. Trimming took off 7 bases at V and 2 bases at J, with 6 bases between the two ends. For the CDR3, the DNA is TGTGCCAGCAACCCGACCTATAATTCACCCCTCCACTTT. It yields the protein CASNPTYNSPLHF.

In this sample, this clonotype turned up many times. The chain links TRBV6-1 to TRBJ2-3, with a weak D call TRBD2 (8 bases). The CDR3 is 14 amino acids. CDR1 is MNHNS, CDR2 SASEGT, per germline. The V gene lost 8 bases and the J gene lost 4 bases, with 16 bases spanning the gap. This CDR3 reads CASLTGGGPDTQYF. CDR3 DNA: TGTGCCAGCCTTACGGGAGGGGGCCCAGATACGCAGTATTTT.

This clonotype was detected ten times or more. The J gene is TRBJ2-5, the V gene TRBV7-9; D gene ambiguous. V lost 3 bases, J lost 0 bases, and 5 bases lay in between. This CDR3 is 13 amino acids long. CDR1 and CDR2 (germline): SEHNR, FQNEAQ (reference sequence). The CDR3 reads CASSFGYQETQYF. CDR3 DNA: TGTGCCAGCAGCTTTGGGTACCAAGAGACCCAGTACTTC.

In its sample, this clonotype was seen many times. V gene TRBV9 combines with J gene TRBJ2-2; 11 nucleotides agree with TRBD2. The CDR3 covers 17 residues. The V gene's germline CDR1 is SGDLS and CDR2 YYNGEE. The V and J ends lost 3 bases and 1 base, in that order; junction bases with no gene match: 5. The CDR3 DNA is TGTGCCAGCAGCGCTAGACTAGCGGGATTGAACACCGGGGAGCTGTTTTTT. Residues: CASSARLAGLNTGELFF.

This clonotype was picked up many times. The rearrangement uses TRBV12-3 or TRBV12-4 and TRBJ1-1; D not resolved. The CDR3 sequence is 14 residues long. V was clipped by 0 bases and J by 3 bases, with 8 bases between them. The CDR3 spells CASSLATWDTEAFF. In nucleotides, the CDR3 is TGTGCCAGCAGTTTAGCGACATGGGACACTGAAGCTTTCTTT.

This clonotype was observed many times. The rearrangement uses TRBV11-2 and TRBJ1-3; D call uncertain. Trimming stripped 1 base from V and 0 bases from J, with 13 bases between. Germline CDR1 is SGHAT and CDR2 is FQNNGV. CDR3 size: 17 residues. The CDR3 DNA sequence: TGTGCCAGCAGCTTAGCCGGTTTAAGTGGCTCTGGAAACACCATATATTTT. It translates to CASSLAGLSGSGNTIYF.

This chain uses TRBV24-1 with TRBJ2-3; 8 nucleotides agree with TRBD2. Looked up from germline, CDR1 is KGHDR and CDR2 is SFDVKD. The J segment lost 5 bases and the V segment lost 2 bases, leaving 8 bases of the junction unmatched. This CDR3 contains 16 residues. This chain's CDR3 is CATSDSPGGAEDTQYF. CDR3 sequence (DNA): TGTGCCACCAGTGATTCGCCGGGGGGGGCCGAAGATACGCAGTATTTT.

In this sample, this clonotype turned up a few times. A much larger clone sits a single nucleotide away, making a read error possible. The chain combines TRBV29-1 with TRBJ1-1; possibly TRBD1 for D (5 bases). Germline V lookup: CDR1 SQVTM, CDR2 ANQGSEA. CDR3 size: 13 residues. V was trimmed by 7 bases and J by 4 bases, leaving 16 bases between them. The CDR3 sequence is CSAEMERGTEAFF. DNA of the CDR3: TGCAGCGCCGAAATGGAAAGGGGCACTGAAGCTTTCTTT.

There are a few counts of this clonotype. The CDR3 bases are TGTGCCAGCAGCTTCTCCGGGCCTCAAGAGACCCAGTACTTC. It is translated as CASSFSGPQETQYF. The chain couples TRBV13 to TRBJ2-5; D ambiguous. Germline V gene data show CDR1 as PRHDT and CDR2 as FYEKMQ (reference sequence). CDR3 length: 14 amino acids. V lost 3 bases and J lost 2, with 10 bases in between.

This clonotype was seen repeatedly, ten times or more. The chain combines TRBV28 with TRBJ1-2; D possibly corresponds to TRBD1 (5 bases). This CDR3 has 15 residues. With 7 bases removed from V and 0 bases from J, the gap between germline ends came to 15 bases. Germline V lookup: CDR1 MDHEN, CDR2 SYDVKM. CDR3 sequence (DNA): TGTGCCAGCAACCGGGACTTCTTAGCTAACTATGGCTACACCTTC. It encodes CASNRDFLANYGYTF.

This clonotype was counted at least ten times. The rearrangement joins TRBV30 to TRBJ1-2; no reliable D call. In germline, CDR1 is GTSNPN, CDR2 SVGIG (reference sequence). The CDR3 totals 12 residues. V was trimmed by 2 bases and J by 4 bases, leaving 8 bases between them. CDR3 sequence reads: CAWSKGGYGYTF. The CDR3 DNA reads as TGTGCCTGGAGTAAGGGTGGCTATGGCTACACCTTC. The variable domain in full, with the rest retrieved from reference TRBV30 and TRBJ1-2, is SQTIHQWPATLVQPVGSPLSLECTVEGTSNPNLYWYRQAAGRGLQLLFYSVGIGQISSEVPQNLSASRPQDRQFILSSKKLLLSDSGFYLCAWSKGGYGYTFGSGTRLTVV.

This clonotype has at least ten counts. This sequence joins TRBV11-2 and TRBJ2-1; D may be TRBD2 (6 bases). The CDR3 contains 15 residues. V lost 3 bases to trimming and J lost 6 bases, with 15 bases between them. CDR1 is SGHAT, CDR2 FQNNGV, per germline. The CDR3 reads CASSFPAGRINEQFF. The CDR3 DNA follows: TGTGCCAGCAGCTTCCCGGCGGGAAGAATCAATGAGCAGTTCTTC. The variable domain in full, completed from reference TRBV11-2 and TRBJ2-1, reads EAGVAQSPRYKIIEKRQSVAFWCNPISGHATLYWYQQILGQGPKLLIQFQNNGVVDDSQLPKDRFSAERLKGVDSTLKIQPAKLEDSAVYLCASSFPAGRINEQFFGPGTRLTVL.